A selection of T cell receptor beta chains follows, all from one sample in a study of regulatory T cells in long-lasting Graves disease. From the multiplex PCR reads, TCRdb called clonotypes with MiXCR, one entry per CDR3 protein. The repertoire holds just over 600,000 distinct CDR3 sequences, with 15% to 20% as singletons. This same sample was also taken into another study, of T cells in Graves' hyperthyroidism and ophthalmopathy.

The source material was peripheral blood mononuclear cells (PBMCs), sampled at new diagnosis, from a patient treated with antithyroid drugs. The receptor source for this set is a woman in her twenties or thirties with Graves disease. CDR3s include the opening cysteine and the closing phenylalanine or tryptophan. The D gene is left open where the match is weak. Some rows have no size entry. The others give once, few or many, or a class for an expanded clone.

J gene	CDR3 length	V gene	D gene	clone size	CDR3 protein	CDR3 DNA
TRBJ2-7	14	TRBV15	.	few	CATSRYRVGNEQYF	TGTGCCACCAGTCGGTACAGGGTAGGAAACGAGCAGTACTTC
TRBJ1-3	13	TRBV30	.	once	CAWMGGSGNTIYF	TGTGCCTGGATGGGGGGCTCTGGAAACACCATATATTTT
TRBJ2-1	17	TRBV7-2	.	few	CASSLILAAGSYNKQFF	TGTGCCAGCAGCTTAATATTGGCCGCCGGCTCGTACAATAAGCAGTTCTTC
TRBJ2-7	11	TRBV20-1	TRBD2	many	CSASLAGEQYF	TGCAGTGCTAGCCTAGCGGGAGAGCAGTACTTC
TRBJ1-2	16	TRBV10-3	.	many	CAIRGVQHSPRSGYTF	TGTGCCATCAGGGGGGTGCAGCACTCCCCCCGGAGTGGCTACACCTTC
TRBJ2-7	15	TRBV27	TRBD2	many	CASSPSGLAVDEQYF	TGTGCCAGCAGTCCCTCCGGACTAGCGGTCGACGAGCAGTACTTC
TRBJ2-5	15	TRBV9	TRBD2	.	CASSVEPAGRETQYF	TGTGCCAGCAGCGTAGAGCCAGCGGGAAGGGAGACCCAGTACTTC
TRBJ2-1	15	TRBV7-9	TRBD2	.	CASSSKAGAYNEQFF	TGTGCCAGCAGCTCCAAGGCGGGAGCCTACAATGAGCAGTTCTTC
TRBJ2-1	15	TRBV12-3/TRBV12-4	TRBD2	many	CASRGLAGAYNEQFF	TGTGCCAGCAGAGGACTAGCGGGAGCTTACAATGAGCAGTTCTTC
TRBJ2-1	12	TRBV13	.	.	CASSLTEDEQFF	TGTGCCAGCAGCTTAACGGAGGATGAGCAGTTCTTC
TRBJ2-2	15	TRBV7-3	.	many	CASSPGLTNTGELFF	TGTGCCAGCAGCCCAGGACTAACGAACACCGGGGAGCTGTTTTTT
TRBJ2-5	13	TRBV20-1	.	few	CSARSDSQGTQYF	TGCAGTGCTAGATCGGACAGCCAGGGGACCCAGTACTTC
TRBJ2-3	14	TRBV20-1	.	many	CSAARDVGTDTQYF	TGCAGTGCTGCTAGAGACGTGGGCACAGATACGCAGTATTTT
TRBJ2-5	15	TRBV28	TRBD2	many	CASRAGDLLVETQYF	TGTGCCAGCCGAGCGGGGGACCTCCTTGTCGAGACCCAGTACTTC
TRBJ2-3	13	TRBV7-9	.	many	CASSFVSTDTQYF	TGTGCCAGCAGCTTTGTGTCCACAGATACGCAGTATTTT
TRBJ2-7	14	TRBV12-3/TRBV12-4	.	many	CASSLDLKNYEQYF	TGTGCCAGCAGTTTAGACCTGAAAAACTACGAGCAGTACTTC
TRBJ2-3	12	TRBV2	TRBD2	many	CASRTSSDTQYF	TGTGCCAGCAGGACTAGCTCGGATACGCAGTATTTT
TRBJ2-1	18	TRBV24-1	.	.	CATSDFGGGAHSYNEQFF	TGTGCCACCAGTGATTTTGGTGGGGGGGCCCACTCCTACAATGAGCAGTTCTTC
TRBJ1-1	15	TRBV28	.	many	CASSFYTEMNTEAFF	TGTGCCAGCAGTTTTTACACCGAGATGAACACTGAAGCTTTCTTT
TRBJ1-4	15	TRBV6-1	TRBD1	many	CASSTLTGGNEKLFF	TGTGCCAGCAGCACATTGACAGGGGGTAATGAAAAACTGTTTTTT
TRBJ2-2	15	TRBV7-6	.	many	CASARVVGTTGELFF	TGTGCCAGCGCCCGTGTCGTAGGTACTACCGGGGAGCTGTTTTTT
TRBJ2-5	14	TRBV20-1	.	few	CSARDHQAQETQYF	TGCAGTGCTAGAGATCACCAGGCCCAAGAGACCCAGTACTTC
TRBJ2-1	13	TRBV28	.	many	CASSPDFLNEQFF	TGTGCCAGCAGCCCCGACTTTCTCAATGAGCAGTTCTTC
TRBJ2-5	15	TRBV30	.	many	CAWRSVRGGQETQYF	TGTGCCTGGAGGTCTGTGAGAGGAGGGCAAGAGACCCAGTACTTC
TRBJ2-1	16	TRBV9	.	.	CASSVGPAPMAGEQFF	TGTGCCAGCAGCGTAGGACCAGCGCCGATGGCGGGTGAGCAGTTCTTC
TRBJ1-3	13	TRBV30	.	.	CAWSSQSGNTIYF	TGTGCCTGGAGTTCCCAATCTGGAAACACCATATATTTT
TRBJ2-3	15	TRBV3-1	TRBD2	.	CASSKTSGLTDTQYF	TGCGCCAGCAGCAAGACTAGCGGCCTCACAGATACGCAGTATTTT
TRBJ2-7	19	TRBV7-2	TRBD2	many	CASSLVPPLAGGPGYEQYF	TGTGCCAGCAGCTTAGTACCCCCCCTAGCGGGAGGGCCTGGCTACGAGCAGTACTTC
TRBJ1-5	14	TRBV10-2	.	many	CASTPTGSNQPQHF	TGCGCCAGCACGCCGACAGGTAGCAATCAGCCCCAGCATTTT
TRBJ2-1	16	TRBV28	TRBD1	.	CASRQSWTGYNNEQFF	TGTGCCAGCAGACAATCGTGGACAGGGTATAACAATGAGCAGTTCTTC
TRBJ2-7	11	TRBV20-1	.	.	CSAGTSYEQYF	TGCAGTGCAGGGACTTCCTACGAGCAGTACTTC
TRBJ1-4	14	TRBV28	.	many	CASKTRRGAEKLFF	TGTGCCAGCAAGACCCGCCGAGGGGCTGAAAAACTGTTTTTT
TRBJ2-4	13	TRBV28	TRBD1	.	CAGQGSAKNIQYF	TGTGCCGGACAGGGGAGTGCCAAAAACATTCAGTACTTC
TRBJ2-7	14	TRBV5-1	TRBD1	many	CASSSDRAFHEQYF	TGCGCCAGCAGCTCGGACAGGGCTTTCCACGAGCAGTACTTC
TRBJ1-1	11	TRBV2	.	many	CASIMGTEAFF	TGTGCCAGCATTATGGGCACTGAAGCTTTCTTT
TRBJ1-1	15	TRBV27	.	many	CASRGVGQRNTEAFF	TGTGCCAGCAGGGGGGTGGGGCAGCGGAACACTGAAGCTTTCTTT
TRBJ1-5	14	TRBV20-1	.	few	CSAGEDGSNQPQHF	TGCAGTGCTGGAGAGGACGGAAGCAATCAGCCCCAGCATTTT
TRBJ2-7	15	TRBV3-1	TRBD2	many	CASSQGGRASYEQYF	TGTGCCAGCAGCCAAGGCGGGAGGGCCTCCTACGAGCAGTACTTC
TRBJ2-5	13	TRBV7-9	.	many	CASSSQGGETQYF	TGTGCCAGCAGCTCTCAGGGGGGCGAGACCCAGTACTTC
TRBJ2-7	15	TRBV11-1	.	many	CASSYRGATIQEQYF	TGTGCCAGCAGCTACAGAGGGGCCACGATACAAGAGCAGTACTTC
TRBJ2-1	16	TRBV20-1	.	.	CGARSPTEAPYNEQFF	TGCGGTGCTCGATCCCCGACAGAGGCGCCCTACAATGAGCAGTTCTTC
TRBJ2-5	19	TRBV19	TRBD1	.	CASSSALGGTGWGQETQYF	TGTGCCAGTAGTTCCGCTCTAGGCGGGACAGGCTGGGGCCAAGAGACCCAGTACTTC
TRBJ2-1	15	TRBV6-1	.	many	CASITQENFYNEQFF	TGTGCCAGCATAACACAGGAGAATTTCTACAATGAGCAGTTCTTC
TRBJ2-5	15	TRBV12-3/TRBV12-4	TRBD1	few	CASSSPGQGQETQYF	TGTGCCAGCAGTTCACCCGGACAGGGCCAAGAGACCCAGTACTTC
TRBJ2-7	14	TRBV7-2	.	many	CASSWGTSRDEQYF	TGTGCCAGCAGCTGGGGCACGTCTCGCGACGAGCAGTACTTC
TRBJ2-5	16	TRBV11-3	TRBD2	few	CASSPGNSGRAETQYF	TGTGCCAGCAGCCCCGGCAATAGCGGGAGGGCAGAGACCCAGTACTTC
TRBJ2-7	14	TRBV3-1	.	many	CASSQERNLYEQYF	TGTGCCAGCAGCCAAGAACGGAACCTGTACGAGCAGTACTTC
TRBJ1-5	12	TRBV6-1	.	many	CASTRQNQPQHF	TGTGCCAGCACCAGACAAAATCAGCCCCAGCATTTT
TRBJ2-5	17	TRBV28	TRBD2	once	CASSPRTGLRSPETQYF	TGTGCCAGCAGTCCCCGGACGGGACTAAGGTCCCCAGAGACCCAGTACTTC
TRBJ1-5	11	TRBV19	.	many	CASGEEQPQHF	TGTGCCAGTGGGGAGGAGCAGCCCCAGCATTTT
TRBJ2-2	14	TRBV12-3/TRBV12-4	.	many	CASTPSLFGGELFF	TGTGCCAGCACCCCAAGCTTGTTTGGTGGGGAGCTGTTTTTT
TRBJ2-1	12	TRBV14	.	.	CASSQDRRLRFF	TGTGCCAGCAGCCAAGACCGTCGGTTGAGGTTCTTC
TRBJ2-5	20	TRBV7-3	TRBD2	few	CASSLRRQGGTSGSPETQYF	TGTGCCAGCAGCCTCCGACGACAGGGTGGGACTAGCGGGAGCCCAGAGACCCAGTACTTC
TRBJ2-5	14	TRBV24-1	.	.	CATSDLGDINPLYF	TGTGCCACCAGTGATTTGGGCGATATCAACCCCCTATACTTC
TRBJ1-2	13	TRBV28	.	few	CASSTQVIGGYTF	TGTGCCAGCAGTACCCAGGTTATCGGTGGCTACACCTTC
TRBJ2-6	18	TRBV5-1	.	.	CASSFDLTAHSGANVLTF	TGCGCCAGCAGCTTTGACCTGACAGCGCACTCTGGGGCCAACGTCCTGACTTTC
TRBJ1-1	15	TRBV7-9	.	many	CASRPGGAPSTEAFF	TGTGCCAGCAGACCCGGTGGGGCGCCAAGCACTGAAGCTTTCTTT
TRBJ1-2	17	TRBV6-2/TRBV6-3	.	.	CASSYRAGGDRNYGYTF	TGTGCCAGCAGTTACCGCGCTGGAGGGGATCGTAACTATGGCTACACCTTC
TRBJ2-3	19	TRBV20-1	TRBD2	few	CSATPIFYEREEWTDTQYF	TGCAGTGCCACCCCTATCTTTTACGAGCGGGAGGAGTGGACAGATACGCAGTATTTT